A single sample gave rise to the 27 T cell receptor beta chains below, sequenced in a study of metastatic and nonmetastatic thyroid tumors. All patients reached thyroid surgery having received no treatment beforehand. TCRdb reprocessed the PCR reads using MiXCR. The sample carries 7,300 or so clones, 25% to 30% recorded once. The material sequenced was adjacent normal tissue. The receptors were gathered from a female donor with papillary thyroid cancer or a benign thyroid nodule (not recorded which). Some clones in this sample may be carry-over from other donors' samples.

CDR3 sequence: CASSLATLAGKETQYF. DNA for the CDR3: TGTGCCAGCAGCTTGGCCACCCTAGCGGGAAAAGAGACCCAGTACTTC. V usage is TRBV5-4 and J usage is TRBJ2-5, with 9 bases matching TRBD2. This CDR3 region has 16 residues. The germline CDR1 and CDR2 sequences are SGHNT and YYREEE (reference sequence). The trim removed 0 bases at V and 3 bases at J, leaving 6 bases unmatched.

The sample holds a few counts of this clone. V is TRBV6-9 and J is TRBJ2-5; D gene uncertain. This CDR3 has 12 amino acids. CDR1 and CDR2 from the germline V gene are MNHGY and SVAAGI. V gave up 4 bases and J gave up 5 bases, with 8 bases separating them. CDR3 sequence: CASSWGQETQYF. DNA for the CDR3: TGTGCCAGCAGTTGGGGTCAGGAGACCCAGTACTTC.

The chain links TRBV6-2 or TRBV6-3 to TRBJ1-1; 9 bases align to TRBD1. CDR1 is MNHEY and CDR2 is SVGEGT in the germline V gene. This CDR3 contains 14 residues. V lost 5 bases to trimming and J lost 2 bases; unmatched junction nucleotides: 3. The CDR3 DNA reads TGTGCCAGCAGTCCGACAGGGGGAAACACTGAAGCTTTCTTT. Its protein is CASSPTGGNTEAFF.

The chain carries TRBV7-2 and TRBJ1-1, with D possibly TRBD1 on 5 matching bases. CDR1 is SGHTA and CDR2 is FQGNSA in the germline V gene. V lost 3 bases, J lost 3 bases, and 11 bases lay in between. The CDR3 runs 14 residues. CDR3 amino acids: CASSLRWDYTEAFF. Here the CDR3 DNA reads TGTGCCAGCAGCTTGAGATGGGACTACACTGAAGCTTTCTTT.

The rearrangement uses TRBV6-1 and TRBJ2-7, with 13 positions matching TRBD2. After removal of 6 bases from V and 6 bases from J, the junction contained 5 bases not matched to a gene. The CDR3 loop spans 14 amino acids. Germline V gene data show CDR1 as MNHNS and CDR2 as SASEGT. Written as DNA, the CDR3 is TGTGCCAGCAGCCGGACTAGCGGGAGTGGCGAGCAGTACTTC. It codes for CASSRTSGSGEQYF.

This clone is labeled large. This chain joins TRBV6-5 and TRBJ1-2, with D tentatively TRBD1 (5 bases). Trimming left V 1 base short and J 2 bases short, with 8 bases between. This CDR3 contains 14 residues. CDR1 is MNHEY and CDR2 is SVGAGI in the germline V gene. The CDR3 region is CASSYLDRNYGYTF. In DNA, the CDR3 is TGTGCCAGCAGTTACTTAGACAGAAACTATGGCTACACCTTC.

The table lists this clone with a few counts. This rearrangement joins TRBV6-1 to TRBJ1-1; D remains ambiguous. The CDR3 has 13 residues. Germline CDR1 and CDR2: MNHNS and SASEGT. Trimming cost V 6 bases and J 5 bases, with 13 bases left between them. CDR3 region: CASRGLGNTEAFF. Here the CDR3 DNA reads TGTGCCAGCAGGGGTCTGGGGAATACTGAAGCTTTCTTT.

There are a few counts of this clone. The DNA of the CDR3 is TGTGCCAGCAGTTTAGAGGGTTTCTCCTACGAGCAGTACTTC. It specifies CASSLEGFSYEQYF. The chain uses TRBV28 and TRBJ2-7, with D maybe TRBD2 (5 bases). The germline V gene has CDR1 MDHEN and CDR2 SYDVKM. The V and J ends lost 2 bases and 0 bases respectively, with 8 bases between them. This CDR3 has 14 residues.

The chain combines TRBV11-1 with TRBJ2-7; TRBD1 aligns across 8 bases. This CDR3 contains 19 residues. Germline V gene lookup returns CDR1 SGHAT and CDR2 FQDESV (reference sequence). V gave up 7 bases and J gave up 7 bases; unmatched junction bases: 27. The CDR3 coding sequence is TGTGCCAGCATCTTGGGCGCCCAGGGGGCAGGGGGTCCCGGGTGGGAGCAGTACTTC. It is translated as CASILGAQGAGGPGWEQYF.

As concerns this clone: A read error may produce the germline difference seen at one junction end. The chain employs TRBV20-1 and TRBJ2-3; 8 bases align to TRBD2. The CDR3 consists of 16 residues. CDR1 and CDR2 from the germline V gene are DFQATT and SNEGSKA (reference sequence). CDR3 amino acids: CSAPGRRAGGTDTQYF. CDR3 DNA: TGCAGTGCTCCTGGGAGGAGGGCGGGAGGCACAGACACGCAGTATTTT.

Relative to its sample, this clone is medium-sized. At the DNA level, this CDR3 is encoded by other sequences in the same sample as well. The chain links TRBV11-2 to TRBJ2-7, with 12 bases that match TRBD2. The CDR3 contains 15 residues. After removal of 2 bases from V and 2 bases from J, the junction contained 1 base not matched to a gene. CDR1 is SGHAT and CDR2 is FQNNGV in the germline V gene. The CDR3: CASSLLAGGTYEQYF. As DNA, the CDR3 is TGTGCCAGCAGCTTACTAGCGGGAGGGACCTACGAGCAGTACTTC.

This clone has a handful of counts. The chain links TRBV27 to TRBJ2-2; TRBD2 agrees at 7 bases. Germline V lookup: CDR1 MNHEY, CDR2 SMNVEV (reference sequence). The CDR3 sequence is 14 residues long. V lost 3 bases to trimming and J lost 3 bases; unmatched junction nucleotides: 1. In DNA, the CDR3 is TGTGCCAGCAGTTTGGGGAGGGACACCGGGGAGCTGTTTTTT. This gives the protein CASSLGRDTGELFF.

The V call is TRBV6-1, the J call TRBJ2-1; 11 bases match TRBD1. Trimming at V came to 6 bases and at J to 5 bases, leaving 6 bases not matched to a gene. The CDR3 is 15 residues long. Germline loops: CDR1 MNHNS, CDR2 SASEGT. The CDR3 nucleotides are TGTGCCAGCAGGACGGGACAGGGGGTCAACAATGAGCAGTTCTTC. Amino acid sequence: CASRTGQGVNNEQFF.

By frequency in the sample, this clone is large (0.1 to 1%). This chain links TRBV19 with TRBJ1-5; D might be TRBD1 (5 bases). CDR1 is LNHDA, CDR2 SQIVND, per germline (reference sequence). The CDR3 covers 12 residues. V was pared by 5 bases and J by 7 bases, with 9 bases between. Here the CDR3 reads CASSWRGQPQHF. CDR3 DNA sequence: TGTGCCAGTAGTTGGAGGGGACAGCCCCAGCATTTT. Drawing the rest from reference TRBV19 and TRBJ1-5, the complete variable domain is DGGITQSPKYLFRKEGQNVTLSCEQNLNHDAMYWYRQDPGQGLRLIYYSQIVNDFQKGDIAEGYSVSREKKESFPLTVTSAQKNPTAFYLCASSWRGQPQHFGDGTRLSIL.

The genes are TRBV6-5 and TRBJ2-5; 8 bases match TRBD1. Germline V gene lookup returns CDR1 MNHEY and CDR2 SVGAGI. V was pared by 6 bases and J by 5 bases, with 11 bases of the junction left unmatched. The length of the CDR3 is 15 residues. This chain's CDR3 is CASRSSDRARETQYF. In DNA, the CDR3 is TGTGCCAGCAGATCCTCGGACAGGGCGAGGGAGACCCAGTACTTC.

In its sample, this clone ranks as medium-sized. V and J are TRBV5-1 and TRBJ2-7; D unclear. Trimming took off 4 bases at V and 2 bases at J, with 7 bases between the two ends. The CDR3 has 12 residues. CDR1 is SGHRS, CDR2 YFSETQ, per germline. CDR3 region: CASSPAAYEQYF. CDR3 DNA sequence: TGCGCCAGCAGCCCGGCTGCCTACGAGCAGTACTTC.

In its sample, this clone is large. The chain has TRBV28 and TRBJ1-6, with D possibly being TRBD1 (6 bases). V lost 5 bases and J 6 bases, leaving 14 bases between the germline ends. CDR1 MDHEN and CDR2 SYDVKM come from the germline V gene. The CDR3 is made up of 15 amino acids. CDR3 nucleotide sequence: TGTGCCAGCAGTATCCAACAGGGTCTTAATTCACCCCTCCACTTT. Translating it yields CASSIQQGLNSPLHF.

This clone was seen many times. The chain employs TRBV5-1 and TRBJ2-5; D might be TRBD2 (5 bases). The CDR3 is 13 residues long. The ends were cut back, 4 bases at V and 3 bases at J, with 10 bases in the middle. CDR1 is SGHRS and CDR2 is YFSETQ in the germline V gene. The CDR3 bases are TGCGCCAGCAGCCCCGGACTGGAAGAGACCCAGTACTTC. Protein product: CASSPGLEETQYF. Drawing the rest from reference TRBV5-1 and TRBJ2-5, the complete variable domain is KAGVTQTPRYLIKTRGQQVTLSCSPISGHRSVSWYQQTPGQGLQFLFEYFSETQRNKGNFPGRFSGRQFSNSRSEMNVSTLELGDSALYLCASSPGLEETQYFGPGTRLLVL.

V and J are TRBV9 and TRBJ2-3, with a tentative D call TRBD2 (6 bases). The CDR3 consists of 15 residues. V was cut by 6 bases and J by 3 bases, with 17 bases left in between. Germline lookup yields CDR1 SGDLS and CDR2 YYNGEE. The CDR3, as DNA: TGTGCCAGCACCATGTGGGGGAGCGGGACAGATACGCAGTATTTT. Translated: CASTMWGSGTDTQYF.

As concerns this clone: This may stem from a read error, because a much larger clone lies one nucleotide away. The rearrangement links TRBV4-2 to TRBJ2-5; TRBD2 might be the D (5 bases). In germline, CDR1 is LGHNA, CDR2 YNFKEQ. There are 15 residues in the CDR3. For the CDR3, the DNA is TGTGCCAGCAGCCTCGAGGCGGGCCCCCAAGGGACCCAGTACTTC. Its protein product is CASSLEAGPQGTQYF.

This clone was detected only a few times. The V call is TRBV6-1, the J call TRBJ2-1; D is undetermined. The length of the CDR3 is 15 residues. The germline V gene encodes CDR1 MNHNS and CDR2 SASEGT. Trimming pared 1 base from V and 8 bases from J, leaving 15 bases between. CDR3 region: CASSEGGSIIYEQFF. DNA for the CDR3: TGTGCCAGCAGTGAAGGCGGAAGCATAATCTATGAGCAGTTCTTC.

This clone occurred a few times. The rearrangement joins TRBV15 to TRBJ2-1; a possible D gene is TRBD1 (5 bases). Trimming shortened V by 5 bases and J by 8 bases, and 13 bases separated the two germline ends. CDR1 LNHNV and CDR2 YYDKDF come from the germline V gene (reference sequence). The CDR3 has 13 residues. The DNA for the CDR3 is TGTGCCACCAGCTATGACCCCAGGGATGAGCAGTTCTTC. This sequence encodes CATSYDPRDEQFF.

V is TRBV7-2 and J is TRBJ2-3, with D possibly matching TRBD2 (5 bases). Germline-derived CDR1 and CDR2 are SGHTA and FQGNSA. CDR3 length: 14 amino acids. Trimming removed 0 bases at V and 3 bases at J, with 7 bases between. CDR3 DNA: TGTGCCAGCAGCTTAGCGGAGGCAACAGATACGCAGTATTTT. Its protein product is CASSLAEATDTQYF.

Concerning this clone itself: Distinct nucleotide sequences in the sample also encode this CDR3. The chain combines TRBV5-1 with TRBJ1-1; no definite D call. Trimming shortened V by 1 base and J by 4 bases, and 8 bases separated the two germline ends. The CDR3 runs 13 residues. Germline-derived CDR1 and CDR2 are SGHRS and YFSETQ. CDR3 residues: CASSLLGSTEAFF. The CDR3 region has the DNA TGCGCCAGCAGCTTGCTAGGGAGCACTGAAGCTTTCTTT.

The chain combines TRBV7-2 with TRBJ2-1; TRBD2 agrees at 7 bases. CDR1 is SGHTA, CDR2 FQGNSA, per germline. J gave up 12 bases and V 1 base, and 3 bases lay outside the gene matches. This CDR3 is 12 amino acids long. This CDR3 reads CASSLGGGAQFF. CDR3 DNA sequence: TGTGCCAGCAGCTTAGGGGGGGGTGCGCAGTTCTTC.

The chain links TRBV20-1 to TRBJ2-3, with 9 bases matching TRBD2. From germline, CDR1 is DFQATT and CDR2 SNEGSKA (reference sequence). The length of the CDR3 is 16 residues. V lost 5 bases to trimming and J lost 4 bases; unmatched junction nucleotides: 13. The CDR3 here is CSADDTLAGRADTQYF. CDR3 coding DNA: TGCAGTGCTGATGATACCCTAGCGGGGAGGGCAGATACGCAGTATTTT.

This clone has ten or more counts. The chain uses TRBV9 and TRBJ2-2, with a tentative D call TRBD2 (6 bases). The CDR3 has 16 amino acids. Germline V gene data show CDR1 as SGDLS and CDR2 as YYNGEE. Trimming cost V 0 bases and J 7 bases, with 16 bases left between them. The CDR3, as DNA: TGTGCCAGCAGCGTAGTCCCCTTGACTAGTCTCGGGGAGCTGTTTTTT. Its protein product is CASSVVPLTSLGELFF.